The source of this TCR beta chain is a study of siplizumab effects on memory and regulatory T cells. Study-level points and caveats: The alloresponse seemed to draw substantially on naive T cells, which appeared more diverse than memory cells. Just a small share of alloreactive clones was traced back to unstimulated subsets. The drug siplizumab significantly decreased the alloreactive sequences that could be traced to unstimulated CD4+ memory cells.

Using immunoSEQ multiplex PCR, the repertoire was profiled, and TCRdb retains in-frame clones only, with some absent. The sample consists of roughly 60,000 clones, more than 85% of them appearing once. Germline V gene sequence: CDR1 SEHNR, CDR2 FQNEAQ (reference sequence). With 5 bases clipped from V and 3 bases from J, the junction kept 13 bases outside the gene matches. This CDR3 comprises 16 residues. About this clone: The target antigen is unknown.

This chain links TRBV7-9 with TRBJ2-7, with 7 bases aligning to TRBD2. This TCR derives from a human donor in good health. Sequenced material: CD8+ T cells sorted from blood. DNA for the CDR3: TGTGCCAGCAGCCCCCCGAGGAGCGGGGCTTACTACGAGCAGTACTTC. Amino acid sequence: CASSPPRSGAYYEQYF. The variable domain in full, completed from reference TRBV7-9 and TRBJ2-7, reads DTGVSQNPRHKITKRGQNVTFRCDPISEHNRLYWYRQTLGQGPEFLTYFQNEAQLEKSRLLSDRFSAERPKGSFSTLEIQRTEQGDSAMYLCASSPPRSGAYYEQYFGPGTRLTVT.